Shown below are 24 T cell receptor beta chains from a single sample sequenced in a study of beta chain features in type 1 diabetes. Study conclusions and caveats: Type 1 diabetes patients had moderately but significantly shorter TCRB CDR3s in all four CD4+ subsets.

For these TCRs, the target antigens are not known. Expressed TCRB transcripts were sequenced, since all the RNA that had been isolated was reverse transcribed. This table comes from immunoSEQ multiplex PCR, and its TCRdb copy is limited to in-frame clones, with some not included. The data show 600,000 to 700,000 clones, about an eighth seen once. Sequenced input: naive CD4+ T cells from blood. The receptors were sampled from a man younger than 35 with type 1 diabetes.

V usage is TRBV11-1 and J usage is TRBJ2-7; D gene uncertain. With 1 base removed from V and 1 base from J, the gap between germline ends came to 8 bases. The CDR3 has 14 amino acids. The germline V gene encodes CDR1 SGHAT and CDR2 FQDESV (reference sequence). CDR3 region: CASSLGVHSYEQYF. In DNA, the CDR3 is TGTGCCAGCAGCTTAGGAGTCCATTCCTACGAGCAGTACTTC.

CDR3 protein: CAIMGGGNTDTQYF. The CDR3 coding sequence is TGTGCCATCATGGGAGGGGGAAACACAGATACGCAGTATTTT. J is TRBJ2-3 and V is TRBV10-3; the D gene is possibly TRBD2 (7 bases). The CDR3 spans 14 residues. V was cut by 7 bases and J by 2 bases, with 13 bases left in between. Germline-derived CDR1 and CDR2 are ENHRY and SYGVKD.

The V and J genes are TRBV2 and TRBJ2-1; possible D gene TRBD1, 6 bases. V dropped 6 bases and J dropped 9 bases, with 12 bases sitting between them. CDR3 size: 12 residues. CDR1 and CDR2 from the germline V gene are SNHLY and FYNNEI. CDR3 DNA: TGTGCCAGCAGGGAACAGGGCGCTGAGCAGTTCTTC. It encodes CASREQGAEQFF.

V usage is TRBV6-5 and J usage is TRBJ2-1; possibly TRBD2 for D (6 bases). V was shortened by 6 bases and J by 5 bases, with 17 bases between the two germline ends. This CDR3 contains 15 residues. Germline V gene lookup returns CDR1 MNHEY and CDR2 SVGAGI. The CDR3 loop is CASRPGGRTNNEQFF. As DNA, the CDR3 is TGTGCCAGCAGGCCCGGAGGGCGTACCAACAATGAGCAGTTCTTC.

In this sample, this clone turned up a few times. The chain combines TRBV6-6 with TRBJ1-5; TRBD1 aligns across 7 bases. CDR1 is MNHNY, CDR2 SVGAGI, per germline (reference sequence). The CDR3 is 15 residues long. V trimming: 7 bases; J trimming: 0 bases; junction bases outside the gene matches: 6. Here the CDR3 reads CASTSGTASNQPQHF. DNA for the CDR3: TGTGCCAGCACCTCCGGGACAGCTAGCAATCAGCCCCAGCATTTT.

The chain uses TRBV30 and TRBJ1-3; the D gene is possibly TRBD1 (5 bases). V lost 2 bases and J lost 2, with 16 bases in between. This CDR3 has 16 residues. In germline, CDR1 is GTSNPN, CDR2 SVGIG (reference sequence). This CDR3 is CAWSIGDIGAGNTIYF. CDR3 coding DNA: TGTGCCTGGAGTATAGGGGATATCGGTGCTGGAAACACCATATATTTT.

CDR3 loop: CASKGGQGSYNEQFF. CDR3 sequence (DNA): TGCGCCAGCAAAGGGGGACAGGGCTCCTACAATGAGCAGTTCTTC. The V gene is TRBV4-1, the J gene TRBJ2-1; TRBD1 aligns across 9 bases. Germline V gene sequence: CDR1 MGHRA, CDR2 YSYEKL. The CDR3 sequence is 15 residues long. After removal of 7 bases from V and 0 bases from J, the junction contained 4 bases not matched to a gene.

This clone was seen only a few times. V gene TRBV5-1 combines with J gene TRBJ1-2; TRBD1 agrees at 7 bases. The CDR3 covers 14 residues. The trim removed 4 bases at V and 4 bases at J, leaving 7 bases unmatched. Per germline, CDR1 SGHRS and CDR2 YFSETQ. The CDR3 loop is CASSPRWDSYGYTF. The CDR3 DNA sequence: TGCGCCAGCAGCCCCCGGTGGGACAGCTATGGCTACACCTTC.

The sample holds a few counts of this clone. The same CDR3 is also encoded by other DNA sequences in this sample. CDR3 nucleotide sequence: TGTGCCTGGAGTGTTCTCGAGGAGCAGTACTTC. This codes for CAWSVLEEQYF. The rearrangement uses TRBV30 and TRBJ2-7; D is unclear. The V end lost 0 bases, the J end lost 7 bases, and 7 bases lay between the germline ends. The CDR3 contains 11 residues. Germline V lookup: CDR1 GTSNPN, CDR2 SVGIG (reference sequence).

This rearrangement joins TRBV9 to TRBJ1-6; 8 nucleotides match TRBD1. Per the germline V gene, CDR1 is SGDLS and CDR2 is YYNGEE. The CDR3 sequence is 16 residues long. The V and J ends lost 0 bases and 7 bases, in that order; junction bases with no gene match: 6. CDR3 DNA sequence: TGTGCCAGCAGCGTAGCCCCGACAGGGGAGAATTCACCCCTCCACTTT. It yields the protein CASSVAPTGENSPLHF.

This chain joins TRBV10-1 and TRBJ1-2, with TRBD1 matching 8 bases. Germline CDR1 is WNHNN and CDR2 is SYGVQD (reference sequence). The V and J ends lost 5 bases and 7 bases, in that order; junction bases with no gene match: 6. The CDR3 covers 13 residues. CDR3 residues: CASSSDRVVGYTF. As DNA, the CDR3 is TGCGCCAGCAGTTCGGACAGGGTGGTTGGCTACACCTTC.

This rearrangement joins TRBV30 to TRBJ1-2, with D unclear. This CDR3 is 10 amino acids long. V was shortened by 3 bases and J by 14 bases, with 13 bases between the two germline ends. CDR1 is GTSNPN and CDR2 is SVGIG in the germline V gene (reference sequence). CDR3 in DNA: TGTGCCTGGAGGCGGGCATATTGGACCTTC. The encoded protein is CAWRRAYWTF.

This sequence joins TRBV6-5 and TRBJ2-1; 7 bases align to TRBD2. With V trimmed by 1 base and J by 7 bases, 7 bases remained unmatched. Germline V CDR1 and CDR2: MNHEY, SVGAGI. The CDR3 runs 15 residues. CDR3 protein: CASSYLTGGLNEQFF. The CDR3 bases are TGTGCCAGCAGTTACTTGACGGGGGGTCTGAATGAGCAGTTCTTC.

The chain is built from TRBV19 and TRBJ1-1, with D uncertain. The CDR3 is 13 residues long. V gave up 7 bases and J gave up 7 bases, with 16 bases separating them. Germline-derived CDR1 and CDR2 are LNHDA and SQIVND (reference sequence). The CDR3 protein is CASTPWGEDEAFF. The CDR3, as DNA: TGTGCCAGTACCCCGTGGGGAGAAGATGAAGCTTTCTTT.

V is TRBV30 and J is TRBJ2-1, with D tentatively TRBD1 (5 bases). Germline CDR1 GTSNPN, CDR2 SVGIG (reference sequence). The CDR3 has 14 amino acids. The V end was cut by 3 bases, the J end by 3 bases, with 12 bases between. The CDR3 spells CAWRGQGRYNEQFF. The CDR3 nucleotides read TGTGCCTGGAGAGGGCAGGGTCGCTACAATGAGCAGTTCTTC.

The chain combines TRBV5-4 with TRBJ2-3; D not resolved. Per the germline V gene, CDR1 is SGHNT and CDR2 is YYREEE (reference sequence). CDR3 length equals 13 residues. V was shortened by 0 bases and J by 6 bases, with 8 bases between the two germline ends. The CDR3, as DNA: TGTGCCAGCAGCTTGGACTTCTCGGATACGCAGTATTTT. Encoded protein: CASSLDFSDTQYF.

There are a few counts of this clone. V gene TRBV2 combines with J gene TRBJ2-7; no clear D gene. Between the trimmed V and J ends, which lost 4 bases and 3 bases, there was a span of 7 bases. Germline V gene data show CDR1 as SNHLY and CDR2 as FYNNEI. The CDR3 is 12 residues long. In nucleotides, the CDR3 is TGTGCCAGCAGTGGTGAGGTCTACGAGCAGTACTTC. Translation: CASSGEVYEQYF.

The rearrangement links TRBV11-1 to TRBJ2-1, with TRBD1 matching over 8 bases. The J segment lost 9 bases and the V segment lost 5 bases, leaving 12 bases of the junction unmatched. This CDR3 region has 15 residues. Germline values: CDR1 SGHAT, CDR2 FQDESV (reference sequence). The CDR3 here is CASSPGTGGGSEQFF. The CDR3 DNA follows: TGTGCCAGCAGCCCGGGGACAGGTGGGGGGAGTGAGCAGTTCTTC.

This clone was detected many times. Other nucleotide sequences from this sample produce the same CDR3. The chain is built from TRBV7-9 and TRBJ1-5; D call uncertain. V gave up 0 bases and J gave up 7 bases, with 4 bases separating them. The CDR3 totals 12 residues. Germline V CDR1 and CDR2: SEHNR, FQNEAQ (reference sequence). The CDR3 coding sequence is TGTGCCAGCAGCTTAGCGGGGCAGCCCCAGCATTTT. Its translation: CASSLAGQPQHF. The full variable domain, with the rest looked up from reference TRBV7-9 and TRBJ1-5, is DTGVSQNPRHKITKRGQNVTFRCDPISEHNRLYWYRQTLGQGPEFLTYFQNEAQLEKSRLLSDRFSAERPKGSFSTLEIQRTEQGDSAMYLCASSLAGQPQHFGDGTRLSIL.

The chain joins TRBV15 to TRBJ1-1; no firm D call. This CDR3 has 12 residues. CDR1 LNHNV and CDR2 YYDKDF come from the germline V gene (reference sequence). Trimming took off 0 bases at V and 11 bases at J, with 10 bases between the two ends. The CDR3 here is CATSRDLDSAFF. CDR3 in DNA: TGTGCCACCAGCAGAGATCTCGATAGCGCTTTCTTT.

This clone was counted between two and nine times. The same CDR3 also results from other DNA sequences found in this sample. V gene TRBV28 combines with J gene TRBJ1-5; D is ambiguous. V was clipped by 2 bases and J by 6 bases, with 2 bases between them. The length of the CDR3 is 11 residues. Germline CDR1 is MDHEN and CDR2 is SYDVKM. CDR3 sequence: CASSLGQPQHF. The CDR3 bases are TGTGCCAGCAGTTTAGGTCAGCCCCAGCATTTT.

This clone appeared a few times. This chain uses TRBV25-1 with TRBJ1-3; unclear D gene. The CDR3 is made up of 13 amino acids. CDR1 is MGHDK, CDR2 SYGVNS, per germline. Deletions cut 6 bases from V and 0 bases from J, with 6 bases between. For the CDR3, the DNA is TGTGCCAGCAGCCCTTACTCTGGAAACACCATATATTTT. Translation: CASSPYSGNTIYF.

J is TRBJ2-5 and V is TRBV4-1; D might be TRBD1 (6 bases). The V gene's germline CDR1 is MGHRA and CDR2 YSYEKL. The V end was cut by 3 bases, the J end by 3 bases, with 11 bases between. The CDR3 is 14 amino acids. The CDR3 sequence: CASSHYGDKETQYF. CDR3 nucleotides: TGCGCCAGCAGCCACTACGGGGACAAAGAGACCCAGTACTTC.

The sample holds a few counts of this clone. J is TRBJ2-6 and V is TRBV5-6; D is perhaps TRBD1 (6 bases). V gave up 3 bases and J gave up 0 bases, with 10 bases separating them. CDR3 length equals 16 residues. Germline values: CDR1 SGHDT, CDR2 YYEEEE. The CDR3 nucleotides read TGTGCCAGCAGCTGGGACATATTCTCTGGGGCCAACGTCCTGACTTTC. As protein: CASSWDIFSGANVLTF. Full variable domain (outside the CDR3, taken from reference TRBV5-6 and TRBJ2-6): DAGVTQSPTHLIKTRGQQVTLRCSPKSGHDTVSWYQQALGQGPQFIFQYYEEEERQRGNFPDRFSGHQFPNYSSELNVNALLLGDSALYLCASSWDIFSGANVLTFGAGSRLTVL.